What follows are 29 T cell receptor beta chains derived from one specimen sequenced in a study of Tregs in tolerant kidney transplant recipients. Sequencing was performed with immunoSEQ multiplex PCR; in TCRdb, only in-frame clones are kept and a portion is missing. The table shows some 70,000 clones, with roughly 84% occurring only once. Sequenced sample: CD4+ T cells from blood. Source of these receptors: a human donor in good health.

In its sample, this clone was seen once. The chain employs TRBV5-5 and TRBJ2-3; TRBD2 aligns across 7 bases. CDR1 SGHKS and CDR2 YYEKEE come from the germline V gene (reference sequence). Germline trimming cut 2 bases from V and 5 bases from J; bases unmatched to any gene: 2. CDR3 length: 13 amino acids. The CDR3 protein is CASSFREGDTQYF. The DNA for the CDR3 is TGTGCCAGCAGCTTCAGGGAGGGAGATACGCAGTATTTT.

This chain connects TRBV19 to TRBJ1-2; possibly TRBD1 for D (5 bases). The CDR3 loop spans 13 amino acids. Germline CDR1 LNHDA, CDR2 SQIVND (reference sequence). Trimming took off 6 bases at V and 4 bases at J, with 12 bases between the two ends. The CDR3 loop is CASRVGLGYGYTF. CDR3 in DNA: TGTGCCAGTAGGGTGGGGCTGGGCTATGGCTACACCTTC.

This chain uses TRBV30 with TRBJ2-7; 8 nucleotides agree with TRBD1. The V gene end was trimmed by 7 bases and the J gene end by 2 bases; junction bases not matched to a gene: 7. The CDR3 length is 13 residues. Looked up from germline, CDR1 is GTSNPN and CDR2 is SVGIG (reference sequence). CDR3 sequence: CAFRQGIAYEQYF. The CDR3, as DNA: TGTGCCTTCAGACAGGGGATAGCCTACGAGCAGTACTTC.

V gene TRBV19 combines with J gene TRBJ1-3; TRBD1 matches at 8 bases. This CDR3 has 16 amino acids. V lost 5 bases, J lost 4 bases, and 10 bases stayed unmatched. Germline assignment: CDR1 LNHDA and CDR2 SQIVND (reference sequence). The CDR3 region is CASSVNRGTKGNTIYF. In nucleotides, the CDR3 is TGTGCCAGTAGTGTAAACAGGGGGACGAAAGGAAACACCATATATTTT.

The chain combines TRBV29-1 with TRBJ1-2; weak D call: TRBD1 (5 bases). The CDR3 loop spans 12 amino acids. Germline V CDR1 and CDR2: SQVTM, ANQGSEA. V shed 4 bases and J shed 8 bases, with 14 bases lying between them. Written as DNA, the CDR3 is TGCAGCGTTGGAGGTGGGGGAGTAGGCTACACCTTC. Translation gives CSVGGGGVGYTF.

The V gene is TRBV2, the J gene TRBJ2-5; possible D gene TRBD1, 6 bases. The CDR3 is 12 residues long. Trimming shortened V by 8 bases and J by 2 bases, and 9 bases separated the two germline ends. Per germline, CDR1 SNHLY and CDR2 FYNNEI. The CDR3 DNA reads TGTGCCAGCTCACAGGGTCAAGAGACCCAGTACTTC. This codes for CASSQGQETQYF.

To note about this clone: Germline and junction disagree at one end, which may indicate a read error. The rearrangement joins TRBV7-2 to TRBJ1-4; D is unclear. This CDR3 comprises 10 residues. Germline V gene sequence: CDR1 SGHTA, CDR2 FQGNSA. Here the CDR3 DNA reads TGTGCCAGCAGCCCAGTGGGGTGCCCTTTT. It yields the protein CASSPVGCPF. Filled out from reference TRBV7-2 and TRBJ1-4, the complete variable domain reads GAGVSQSPSNKVTEKGKDVELRCDPISGHTALYWYRQSLGQGLEFLIYFQGNSAPDKSGLPSDRFSAERTGGSVSTLTIQRTQQEDSAVYLCASSPVGCPFGSGTQLSVL.

The chain joins TRBV7-9 to TRBJ1-6; TRBD1 agrees at 8 bases. V shed 4 bases, J shed 4 bases, and the junction held 0 bases outside the gene matches. The V gene's germline CDR1 is SEHNR and CDR2 FQNEAQ (reference sequence). The CDR3 sequence is 14 residues long. The CDR3: CASSWDRYNSPLHF. The CDR3 nucleotides read TGTGCCAGCAGCTGGGACAGGTATAATTCACCCCTCCACTTT.

The chain couples TRBV29-1 to TRBJ2-2; D uncertain. The germline V gene has CDR1 SQVTM and CDR2 ANQGSEA. The CDR3 has 13 amino acids. The V end was cut by 5 bases, the J end by 0 bases, with 7 bases between. In DNA, the CDR3 is TGCAGCGTTTCCAAGGCGAACACCGGGGAGCTGTTTTTT. This encodes CSVSKANTGELFF.

V gene TRBV30 combines with J gene TRBJ1-2; TRBD1 matches 9 bases. The CDR3 is 14 residues long. After removal of 3 bases from V and 8 bases from J, the junction contained 10 bases not matched to a gene. Germline values: CDR1 GTSNPN, CDR2 SVGIG (reference sequence). In DNA, the CDR3 is TGTGCCTGGAGGGCTACAGGGGGCGCGGAGGGCTACACCTTC. Its translation: CAWRATGGAEGYTF.

The gene calls are TRBV18 and TRBJ2-1, with D possibly called TRBD1 or TRBD2 (6 bases each). This CDR3 contains 15 residues. Trimming took 4 bases from V and 5 from J, leaving 15 bases between them. Germline V gene data show CDR1 as KGHSH and CDR2 as LQKENI. CDR3 sequence (DNA): TGTGCCAGCTCACGGGGCGGGACATCCCACAATGAGCAGTTCTTC. Protein product: CASSRGGTSHNEQFF.

The rearrangement links TRBV5-1 to TRBJ2-4; D remains unclear. Germline values: CDR1 SGHRS, CDR2 YFSETQ. With 0 bases removed from V and 5 bases from J, the gap between germline ends came to 6 bases. This CDR3 region has 13 residues. The CDR3 is CASSLDPENIQYF. The CDR3 DNA follows: TGCGCCAGCAGCTTGGACCCAGAAAACATTCAGTACTTC.

The CDR3 sequence is CATSFRPGRVLGAGSTDTQYF. CDR3 in DNA: TGTGCCACCAGCTTTCGTCCAGGGAGGGTCTTGGGGGCCGGTAGCACAGATACGCAGTATTTT. The chain has TRBV15 and TRBJ2-3, with D perhaps matching TRBD2 (7 bases). This CDR3 spans 21 amino acids. The V and J ends lost 5 bases and 0 bases respectively, with 30 bases between them. From germline, CDR1 is LNHNV and CDR2 YYDKDF (reference sequence).

V is TRBV27 and J is TRBJ1-5, with unresolved D. The CDR3 runs 13 residues. CDR1 and CDR2 from the germline V gene are MNHEY and SMNVEV (reference sequence). Trimming cost V 3 bases and J 6 bases, with 9 bases left between them. The CDR3 coding sequence is TGTGCCAGCAGTTTCGGTCCCGGTCAGCCCCAGCATTTT. It is translated as CASSFGPGQPQHF.

V and J are TRBV6-9 and TRBJ1-2, with 8 positions matching TRBD1. Germline CDR1 MNHGY, CDR2 SVAAGI. J was trimmed by 8 bases and V by 6 bases; bases with no gene match: 5. This CDR3 contains 12 residues. The CDR3 spells CASRRTGLGYTF. CDR3 DNA: TGTGCCAGCAGGCGGACAGGGTTGGGCTACACCTTC.

This sequence joins TRBV23-1 and TRBJ2-3; tentatively, D is TRBD1 (6 bases). TRBV23-1 is classed as an ORF, of uncertain function. The CDR3 runs to 15 residues. The V end was cut by 3 bases, the J end by 3 bases, with 13 bases between. The CDR3 is CASSHSGQITDTQYF. The CDR3 nucleotides are TGCGCCAGCAGTCATTCCGGACAGATTACAGATACGCAGTATTTT.

The gene calls are TRBV27 and TRBJ2-7; D ambiguous. Germline V gene sequence: CDR1 MNHEY, CDR2 SMNVEV (reference sequence). Trimming cost V 2 bases and J 0 bases, with 14 bases left between them. The length of the CDR3 is 16 residues. The CDR3 region has the DNA TGTGCCAGCAGTTTACGACACCCGGCTCGCTCCTACGAGCAGTACTTC. This sequence encodes CASSLRHPARSYEQYF.

The chain's CDR3 is CAWSVLTGVVADTQYF. Here the CDR3 DNA reads TGTGCCTGGAGTGTCCTTACAGGGGTGGTAGCAGATACGCAGTATTTT. The J gene is TRBJ2-3, the V gene TRBV30; 7 bases are a match to TRBD1. CDR3 length: 16 amino acids. V lost 0 bases and J lost 4; bases outside the gene matches: 10. The germline CDR1 and CDR2 sequences are GTSNPN and SVGIG (reference sequence).

This clone was counted only a few times. V gene TRBV4-2 combines with J gene TRBJ2-2; D is undetermined. Germline lookup yields CDR1 LGHNA and CDR2 YNFKEQ. V was shortened by 5 bases and J by 2 bases, with 3 bases between the two germline ends. The CDR3 is 12 amino acids. The CDR3 nucleotides are TGTGCCAGCAGCAGCAACACCGGGGAGCTGTTTTTT. It is translated as CASSSNTGELFF.

V and J are TRBV4-1 and TRBJ2-6; 11 nucleotides agree with TRBD1. With V trimmed by 4 bases and J by 2 bases, 13 bases remained unmatched. The CDR3 spans 20 residues. Germline values: CDR1 MGHRA, CDR2 YSYEKL. CDR3 region: CASSPGWTGGLAPGANVLTF. CDR3 nucleotides: TGCGCCAGCAGCCCCGGGTGGACAGGGGGCCTCGCTCCTGGGGCCAACGTCCTGACTTTC.

V is TRBV5-6 and J is TRBJ1-1; D unclear. The CDR3 is made up of 15 amino acids. Trimming stripped 0 bases from V and 2 bases from J, with 11 bases between. From germline, CDR1 is SGHDT and CDR2 YYEEEE. The CDR3 bases are TGTGCCAGCAGCTTGGGGTCGCTAGGCAACACTGAAGCTTTCTTT. This codes for CASSLGSLGNTEAFF.

This clone was seen a single time. The rearrangement joins TRBV9 to TRBJ2-3, with 9 bases identical to TRBD2. Germline loops: CDR1 SGDLS, CDR2 YYNGEE. The CDR3 is 16 residues long. V trimming: 3 bases; J trimming: 0 bases; junction bases outside the gene matches: 5. The chain's CDR3 is CASSAGLAESTDTQYF. The CDR3 coding sequence is TGTGCCAGCAGCGCGGGACTAGCCGAAAGCACAGATACGCAGTATTTT.

The chain uses TRBV2 and TRBJ1-2; D is undetermined. The CDR3 length is 13 residues. From germline, CDR1 is SNHLY and CDR2 FYNNEI. V lost 4 bases to trimming and J lost 4 bases, with 10 bases between them. For the CDR3, the DNA is TGTGCCAGCAGTGGATGGATGTCCTATGGCTACACCTTC. This codes for CASSGWMSYGYTF.

The genes are TRBV19 and TRBJ1-1; D not certain. This CDR3 has 13 residues. The V and J ends lost 11 bases and 3 bases respectively, with 16 bases between them. CDR1 is LNHDA, CDR2 SQIVND, per germline (reference sequence). CDR3 nucleotide sequence: TGTGCCGTCGGTCCACCTTCGTACACTGAAGCTTTCTTT. It codes for CAVGPPSYTEAFF.

V and J are TRBV5-1 and TRBJ2-6; maybe TRBD2 (6 bases). The ends were cut back, 4 bases at V and 4 bases at J, with 12 bases in the middle. Germline assignment: CDR1 SGHRS and CDR2 YFSETQ. This CDR3 region has 15 residues. DNA of the CDR3: TGCGCCAGCAGCCGGGACTCCTCGGGGGCCAACGTCCTGACTTTC. This sequence encodes CASSRDSSGANVLTF.

The chain joins TRBV29-1 to TRBJ1-4; D remains ambiguous. Germline V gives CDR1 SQVTM, CDR2 ANQGSEA. The V end was cut by 6 bases, the J end by 5 bases, with 4 bases between. The CDR3 spans 10 residues. CDR3 DNA sequence: TGCAGCGTCCTCAATGAAAAACTGTTTTTT. Translation gives CSVLNEKLFF. The whole variable domain, remainder taken from reference TRBV29-1 and TRBJ1-4, is SAVISQKPSRDICQRGTSLTIQCQVDSQVTMMFWYRQQPGQSLTLIATANQGSEATYESGFVIDKFPISRPNLTFSTLTVSNMSPEDSSIYLCSVLNEKLFFGSGTQLSVL.

This clone was seen only once. The J gene is TRBJ2-1, the V gene TRBV11-2, with D possibly being TRBD2 (5 bases). The V end lost 5 bases, the J end lost 14 bases, and 22 bases lay between the germline ends. The CDR3 contains 14 residues. CDR1 is SGHAT, CDR2 FQNNGV, per germline. CDR3 sequence (DNA): TGTGCCAGCAGCACTAGGAAGGCCTCCCGCGACAAGTTCTTC. It encodes CASSTRKASRDKFF.

The CDR3 loop reads CASSPGGGLGDTEAFF. CDR3 DNA sequence: TGTGCCAGCAGCCCCGGGGGGGGGCTTGGGGACACTGAAGCTTTCTTT. This rearrangement joins TRBV7-9 to TRBJ1-1; D is possibly TRBD1 (6 bases). V was pared by 5 bases and J by 3 bases, with 19 bases between. CDR3 length: 16 amino acids. Germline-derived CDR1 and CDR2 are SEHNR and FQNEAQ (reference sequence). The full variable domain, completed using reference TRBV7-9 and TRBJ1-1, is DTGVSQNPRHKITKRGQNVTFRCDPISEHNRLYWYRQTLGQGPEFLTYFQNEAQLEKSRLLSDRFSAERPKGSFSTLEIQRTEQGDSAMYLCASSPGGGLGDTEAFFGQGTRLTVV.

This clone was recorded a few times. This chain links TRBV4-1 with TRBJ2-1, with a tentative D call TRBD2 (6 bases). The CDR3 covers 18 residues. Germline V lookup: CDR1 MGHRA, CDR2 YSYEKL. V gave up 4 bases and J gave up 1 base, with 20 bases separating them. The CDR3 nucleotides are TGCGCCAGCAGCCGCGGGGACTTTCTGGGTGAGTCCTACAATGAGCAGTTCTTC. It is translated as CASSRGDFLGESYNEQFF.